This TCR beta chain was recovered during a study of cytomegalovirus exposure and HLA in healthy donors. Study conclusions and caveats: TCR beta V- and J-gene trimming, according to a later analysis, was linked to a missense DCLRE1C variant.

PCR primers comprised 60 Vbeta and 13 Jbeta primers. Sequenced by immunoSEQ multiplex PCR; TCRdb stores in-frame clones only, minus some. The table records about 88,000 clones, approximately 79% of them present only once. This CDR3 region has 16 residues. Trimming shortened V by 2 bases and J by 2 bases, and 16 bases separated the two germline ends. Germline V gene data show CDR1 as SGHRS and CDR2 as YFSETQ. Remarks on this clone: What it binds is not known.

The specimen was PBMCs. The sequence came from a man in his thirties or forties in good health and CMV-seronegative. V usage is TRBV5-1 and J usage is TRBJ1-1, with a possible D match to TRBD1 (5 bases). CDR3 coding DNA: TGCGCCAGCAGCTTAAATCAAGCAGGGCTCAACACTGAAGCTTTCTTT. Protein sequence: CASSLNQAGLNTEAFF.